The clone carrying this T cell receptor (beta chain) occurred a few times. One end of the junction varies from germline; a read error may be responsible. The participants were between roughly 18 and 100 years old and came from 24 US areas. Two negative PCRs, clearance, or symptom resolution had been documented for recovered Cohort 3 donors. This CDR3 has 14 amino acids. Germline V gene sequence: CDR1 SNHLY, CDR2 FYNNEI. The data stem from a study of blood T cell repertoires in COVID-19. Looking at the study overall: Samples taken during acute and convalescent COVID-19 were collected in the United States, Italy and Spain.

TCRdb's copy holds only in-frame clones and misses some; the assay was immunoSEQ multiplex PCR. The top ten clones hold approximately 1.8% of a sample with 250,000 to 300,000 clones, about 90% of them seen once. J is TRBJ2-7 and V is TRBV2, with TRBD2 matching over 7 bases. Input material: PBMCs or T cells enriched from blood (not recorded which). This TCR was recovered from a woman aged 55-70 years who had recovered from COVID-19. The CDR3 protein is CASKEGLTSHEQYF. The CDR3 bases are TGTGCGAGCAAAGAGGGACTAACCTCCCACGAGCAGTACTTC.